The entry below describes one TCR beta chain. Prior autoimmune disease or systemic immunosuppression barred patients. With 3 bases removed from V and 3 bases from J, the gap between germline ends came to 12 bases. The CDR3 length is 15 residues. The germline gives CDR1 SNHLY, CDR2 FYNNEI. These data are taken from a study of OX40 agonist ivuxolimab in advanced cancers. Study at large: The study treated patients with ivuxolimab, an agonistic anti-OX40 (CD134) antibody. Partial responses occurred in three patients (one hepatocellular carcinoma, two cutaneous melanoma). The group had a mean age of about 60 years, ranged from about 23 to 85, and was less than 85% male.

The method was immunoSEQ multiplex PCR; TCRdb's version includes in-frame clones alone and lacks a portion of them. The sample yields around 94,000 clones, 92% seen once. This clonotype was obtained from an adult with an advanced solid tumor such as melanoma, head and neck, liver or kidney cancer. The specimen was CD4+ or CD8+ T cells sorted from blood, collected in a trial of the OX40 agonist ivuxolimab. The chain has TRBV2 and TRBJ1-5, with D possibly matching TRBD1 (6 bases). CDR3 residues: CASSDSAGDNQPQHF. The CDR3 DNA sequence: TGTGCCAGCAGTGATTCGGCAGGGGACAATCAGCCCCAGCATTTT.